The present T cell receptor (beta chain) was sequenced within a study of OX40 agonist ivuxolimab in advanced cancers. Whole-study context: Clinicians treated patients with ivuxolimab, an agonistic anti-OX40 (CD134) antibody.

The CDR3 consists of 17 residues. CDR1 SGHTA and CDR2 FQGTGA come from the germline V gene. The trim removed 4 bases at V and 2 bases at J, leaving 8 bases unmatched. A note on this clone: The antigen is unknown.

Findings and caveats of the study: The expanded peripheral T cells' antigen specificity was not determined. At 0.1 to 3.0 mg/kg, clonal expansion of CD4+ and CD8+ blood T cells had occurred by week 6.

The table came from immunoSEQ multiplex PCR; TCRdb's copy has only in-frame clones and leaves some out. The table lists approximately 94,000 clones, 75% to 95% of them singletons, with approximately 0.58% in the top ten. The chain employs TRBV7-3 and TRBJ2-2; the match to TRBD1 covers 9 bases. The sample here was CD4+ or CD8+ T cells sorted from blood, taken in a trial of the OX40 agonist ivuxolimab. The source of this sequence is an adult with an advanced solid tumor such as melanoma, head and neck, liver or kidney cancer. CDR3: CASSSGQGQGNTGELFF. The CDR3, as DNA: TGTGCCAGCAGCTCCGGTCAGGGACAGGGAAACACCGGGGAGCTGTTTTTT.